This TCR beta chain is from a study of OX40 agonist ivuxolimab in advanced cancers. Study at large: The study enrolled dose-escalation patients with hepatocellular carcinoma, melanoma, renal cell or head and neck cancer. Broader study findings: The authors also found low normalized T-cell clonal expansion in some nonresponders. Those patients achieving a partial response at 0.1-3.0 mg/kg showed among the lowest clonal expansion.

Clones were sequenced by immunoSEQ multiplex PCR, and TCRdb holds only the in-frame ones, with some missing. The data contain approximately 79,000 clones, 85% of them singletons. This CDR3 contains 12 residues. V was clipped by 8 bases and J by 8 bases, with 15 bases between them. The germline CDR1 and CDR2 sequences are MDHEN and SYDVKM. A remark on this clone: Its antigen is still unknown.

Peripheral blood came from all dose cohorts at three timepoints. The V call is TRBV28, the J call TRBJ1-2; TRBD1 might be the D (6 bases). This clonotype was sampled from an adult with an advanced solid tumor such as melanoma, head and neck, liver or kidney cancer. The source was CD4+ or CD8+ T cells sorted from blood, collected in a trial of the OX40 agonist ivuxolimab. The CDR3 bases are TGTGCCAGCTTTTTGACAGGAGCCGGCTACACCTTC. This codes for CASFLTGAGYTF.